This TCR beta chain appears in the sequencing data of a study of OX40 agonist ivuxolimab in advanced cancers. Study-wide background: Those treated in dose escalation had hepatocellular carcinoma, melanoma, renal cell cancer or head and neck cancer.

The protocol was immunoSEQ multiplex PCR, while the TCRdb copy is restricted to in-frame clones and leaves out a portion. The repertoire holds just under 85,000 clones, with less than 85% as singletons. The sequence derives from an adult with an advanced solid tumor such as melanoma, head and neck, liver or kidney cancer. The material sequenced was CD4+ or CD8+ T cells sorted from blood, taken in a trial of the OX40 agonist ivuxolimab.

CDR3 region: CASRAGTGRGEKLFF. The CDR3 region has the DNA TGTGCCAGCAGGGCTGGGACAGGGAGAGGCGAAAAACTGTTTTTT. The rearrangement links TRBV2 to TRBJ1-4; 9 bases are a match to TRBD1. Looked up from germline, CDR1 is SNHLY and CDR2 is FYNNEI. There are 15 residues in the CDR3. V shed 6 bases and J 8 bases; nucleotides not matched to a gene: 10.